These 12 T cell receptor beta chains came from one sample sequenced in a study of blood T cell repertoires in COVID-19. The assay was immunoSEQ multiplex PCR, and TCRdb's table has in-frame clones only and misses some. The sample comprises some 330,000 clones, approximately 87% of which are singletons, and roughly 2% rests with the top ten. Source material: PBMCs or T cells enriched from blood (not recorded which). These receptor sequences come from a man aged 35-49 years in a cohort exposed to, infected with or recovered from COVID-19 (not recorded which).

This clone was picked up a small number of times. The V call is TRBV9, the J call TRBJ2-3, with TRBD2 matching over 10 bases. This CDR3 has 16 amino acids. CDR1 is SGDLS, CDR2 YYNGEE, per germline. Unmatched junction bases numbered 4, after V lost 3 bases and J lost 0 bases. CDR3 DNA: TGTGCCAGCAGCGATGGGACTAGCGTTAGCACAGATACGCAGTATTTT. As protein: CASSDGTSVSTDTQYF.

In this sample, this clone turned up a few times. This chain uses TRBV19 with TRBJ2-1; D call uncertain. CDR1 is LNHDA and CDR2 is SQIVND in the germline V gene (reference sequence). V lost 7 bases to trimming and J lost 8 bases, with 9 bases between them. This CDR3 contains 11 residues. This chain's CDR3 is CASKFGHEQFF. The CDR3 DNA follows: TGTGCCAGTAAGTTCGGTCATGAGCAGTTCTTC.

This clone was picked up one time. CDR3 in DNA: TGTGCCAGCAGCGTAGGGAACAGCCGCAACGAGCAGTTCTTC. Its protein product is CASSVGNSRNEQFF. This chain links TRBV9 with TRBJ2-1; no clear D gene. Trimming removed 0 bases from V and 10 bases from J, with 14 bases in between. The CDR3 sequence is 14 residues long. Germline CDR1 reads SGDLS; CDR2 reads YYNGEE.

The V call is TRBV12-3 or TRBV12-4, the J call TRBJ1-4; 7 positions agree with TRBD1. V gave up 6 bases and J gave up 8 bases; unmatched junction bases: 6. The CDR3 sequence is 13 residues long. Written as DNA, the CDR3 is TGTGCCAGCAGGGGGACAGTTGTCGAAAAACTGTTTTTT. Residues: CASRGTVVEKLFF.

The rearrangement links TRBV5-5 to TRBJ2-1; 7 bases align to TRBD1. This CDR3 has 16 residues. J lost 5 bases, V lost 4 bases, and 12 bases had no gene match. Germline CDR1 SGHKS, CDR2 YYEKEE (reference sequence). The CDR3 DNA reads TGTGCCAGCAGCCCTCGACAGGGAGACGCCGACAATGAGCAGTTCTTC. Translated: CASSPRQGDADNEQFF.

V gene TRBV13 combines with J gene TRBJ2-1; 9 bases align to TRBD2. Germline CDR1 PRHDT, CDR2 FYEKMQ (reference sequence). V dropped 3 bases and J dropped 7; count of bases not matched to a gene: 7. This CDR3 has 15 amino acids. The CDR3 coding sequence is TGTGCCAGCAGCTTGGGGGCGCTAGCGGGAAATGAGCAGTTCTTC. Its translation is CASSLGALAGNEQFF.

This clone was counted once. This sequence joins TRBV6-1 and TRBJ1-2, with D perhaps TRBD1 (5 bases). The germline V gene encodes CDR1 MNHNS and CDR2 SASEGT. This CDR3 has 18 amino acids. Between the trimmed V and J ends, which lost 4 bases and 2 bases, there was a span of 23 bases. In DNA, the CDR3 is TGTGCCAGCAGTGGGATTGGTGGGGGGATTGCCAGGAACTATGGCTACACCTTC. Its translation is CASSGIGGGIARNYGYTF.

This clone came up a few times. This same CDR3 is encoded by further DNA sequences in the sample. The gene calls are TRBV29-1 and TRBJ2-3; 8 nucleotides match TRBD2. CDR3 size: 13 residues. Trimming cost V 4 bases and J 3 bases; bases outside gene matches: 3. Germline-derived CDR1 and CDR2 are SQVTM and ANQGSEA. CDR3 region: CSVVGGVTDTQYF. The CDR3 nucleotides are TGCAGCGTTGTCGGGGGGGTAACAGATACGCAGTATTTT.

This chain's CDR3 is CASSLSGQTYEQYF. CDR3 DNA sequence: TGTGCCAGCAGCTTGTCGGGACAGACTTACGAGCAGTACTTC. The chain joins TRBV5-4 to TRBJ2-7, with 7 bases matching TRBD1. The CDR3 totals 14 residues. V dropped 1 base and J dropped 4; count of bases not matched to a gene: 5. The germline V gene encodes CDR1 SGHNT and CDR2 YYREEE (reference sequence).

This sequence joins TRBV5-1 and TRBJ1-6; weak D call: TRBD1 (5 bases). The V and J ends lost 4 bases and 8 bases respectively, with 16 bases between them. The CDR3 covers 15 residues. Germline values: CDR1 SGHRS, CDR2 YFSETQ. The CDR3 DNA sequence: TGCGCCAGCAGCCAGGTGGCGGGGGTAGATTCACCCCTCCACTTT. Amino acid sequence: CASSQVAGVDSPLHF.

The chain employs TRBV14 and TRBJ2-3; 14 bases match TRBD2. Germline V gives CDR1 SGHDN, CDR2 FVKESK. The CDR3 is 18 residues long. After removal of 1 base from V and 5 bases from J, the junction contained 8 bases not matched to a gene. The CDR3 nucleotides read TGTGCCAGCAGCCAAGTTCGAGGGACTAGCGGGAGAGGAGATACGCAGTATTTT. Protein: CASSQVRGTSGRGDTQYF.

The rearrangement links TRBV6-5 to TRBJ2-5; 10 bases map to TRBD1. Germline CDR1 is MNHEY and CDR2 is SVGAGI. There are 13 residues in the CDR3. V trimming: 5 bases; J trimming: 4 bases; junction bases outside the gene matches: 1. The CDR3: CASSRDRGETQYF. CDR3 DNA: TGTGCCAGCAGTCGGGACAGGGGAGAGACCCAGTACTTC.